Below are 5 T cell receptor beta chains sequenced from a single sample in a study of regulatory T cells in long-lasting Graves disease. To make TCR beta libraries, researchers used iRepertoire HTBI primers and Arm-PCR of CDR3 regions. One entry per CDR3 protein, called by TCRdb with MiXCR from the multiplex PCR reads. Altogether some 420,000 distinct CDR3 sequences are present, roughly 23% being singletons, with the ten largest covering around 14%. Regarding time point: persistent/refractory GD, antithyroid drugs over 5 years with positive TRAb. PBMC-derived RNA was used for the TCR library. The specimen comprised peripheral blood mononuclear cells (PBMCs), sampled when the disease was refractory, from a patient treated with antithyroid drugs. These receptors originate from a female donor with Graves disease.

This chain connects TRBV29-1 to TRBJ2-5, with a tentative D call TRBD1 (6 bases). Germline CDR1 SQVTM, CDR2 ANQGSEA. The germline V and J ends were trimmed by 6 bases and 1 base, with 9 bases remaining between them. The CDR3 runs 12 residues. DNA for the CDR3: TGCAGCGTCGGGACAAGCCAAGAGACCCAGTACTTC. It specifies CSVGTSQETQYF. Combining the CDR3 with reference TRBV29-1 and TRBJ2-5 gives the whole variable domain SAVISQKPSRDICQRGTSLTIQCQVDSQVTMMFWYRQQPGQSLTLIATANQGSEATYESGFVIDKFPISRPNLTFSTLTVSNMSPEDSSIYLCSVGTSQETQYFGPGTRLLVL.

The rearrangement uses TRBV20-1 and TRBJ2-5; 7 nucleotides match TRBD1. This CDR3 has 14 amino acids. With 0 bases clipped from V and 4 bases from J, the junction kept 5 bases outside the gene matches. CDR1 and CDR2 (germline): DFQATT, SNEGSKA (reference sequence). The DNA for the CDR3 is TGCAGTGCTAGAGAAGGGGGCCGGAGAGAGACCCAGTACTTC. This codes for CSAREGGRRETQYF.

The chain couples TRBV30 to TRBJ2-5, with TRBD2 as a possible D gene (5 bases). The CDR3 extends over 13 amino acids. CDR1 is GTSNPN, CDR2 SVGIG, per germline (reference sequence). V was trimmed by 2 bases and J by 5 bases, leaving 12 bases between them. The CDR3 DNA sequence: TGTGCCTGGAGTATCGGGGTTCGCGAGACCCAGTACTTC. It codes for CAWSIGVRETQYF.

This clonotype has a handful of counts. A read error may account for a junction end that differs from germline. The chain carries TRBV5-6 and TRBJ1-2; 7 bases are a match to TRBD1. Looked up from germline, CDR1 is SGHDT and CDR2 is YYEEEE. The CDR3 is 12 residues long. CDR3 sequence (DNA): TGTGCCAGCGGCTTAACAGGGGATGGCTACACCTTC. This gives the protein CASGLTGDGYTF.

The chain carries TRBV28 and TRBJ2-1; 9 bases line up with TRBD1. Germline-derived CDR1 and CDR2 are MDHEN and SYDVKM. Losses at the gene ends were 4 bases for V and 7 bases for J; bases not matched to a gene: 5. This CDR3 is 14 amino acids long. The CDR3 region has the DNA TGTGCCAGCAGTTCGGGACAGGGTTTAAATGAGCAGTTCTTC. Protein sequence: CASSSGQGLNEQFF. Full variable domain (outside the CDR3, taken from reference TRBV28 and TRBJ2-1): DVKVTQSSRYLVKRTGEKVFLECVQDMDHENMFWYRQDPGLGLRLIYFSYDVKMKEKGDIPEGYSVSREKKERFSLILESASTNQTSMYLCASSSGQGLNEQFFGPGTRLTVL.